The 20 T cell receptor beta chains below all came from one sample that was sequenced in a study of blood T cell repertoires in COVID-19. Method: immunoSEQ multiplex PCR; TCRdb's copy keeps in-frame clones and lacks some. The top ten hold around 8% of the sample, which has under 150,000 clones, 80% to 90% seen once. The sequencing sample was made of peripheral blood. These receptors all come from a woman aged 60-75 years with COVID-19, enrolled during active disease.

This rearrangement joins TRBV6-6 to TRBJ1-1, with TRBD1 matching 7 bases. The germline V gene encodes CDR1 MNHNY and CDR2 SVGAGI (reference sequence). V shed 5 bases, J shed 11 bases, and the junction held 8 bases outside the gene matches. The CDR3 loop spans 12 amino acids. As DNA, the CDR3 is TGTGCCAGCAGTCCGGGACAGCCGAAGGCTTTCTTT. Translation: CASSPGQPKAFF.

This sequence joins TRBV18 and TRBJ1-2; D call uncertain. Germline V gene sequence: CDR1 KGHSH, CDR2 LQKENI. V shed 2 bases and J shed 4 bases, with 11 bases lying between them. CDR3 size: 14 residues. CDR3: CASSPSAEVYGYTF. For the CDR3, the DNA is TGTGCCAGCTCACCATCGGCAGAGGTCTATGGCTACACCTTC.

The chain links TRBV10-3 to TRBJ2-5; weak D call: TRBD2 (5 bases). Germline V gives CDR1 ENHRY, CDR2 SYGVKD. This CDR3 contains 13 residues. Deletions cut 6 bases from V and 4 bases from J, with 12 bases between. The DNA for the CDR3 is TGTGCCATCAGACCTAGAGAGGGAGAGACCCAGTACTTC. Protein sequence: CAIRPREGETQYF.

This chain links TRBV21-1 with TRBJ1-2; the D call TRBD1 from the table was never checked on the DNA. TRBV21-1 is assigned pseudogene status. There are 16 residues in the CDR3. CDR3 loop: CASSKGTQGSDYGYTF. The CDR3 bases are TGTGCCAGCAGCAAAGGGACACAGGGGTCAGACTATGGCTACACCTTC.

The chain joins TRBV5-1 to TRBJ1-1; D unclear. V lost 1 base, J lost 0 bases, and 13 bases lay in between. The CDR3 has 16 residues. CDR1 and CDR2 (germline): SGHRS, YFSETQ. The CDR3: CASSLSYDSLNTEAFF. The CDR3 bases are TGCGCCAGCAGCTTGAGCTACGATTCTTTGAACACTGAAGCTTTCTTT.

V gene TRBV2 combines with J gene TRBJ2-2, with 11 bases lining up with TRBD2. Germline CDR1 and CDR2: SNHLY and FYNNEI. V lost 4 bases to trimming and J lost 5 bases; unmatched junction nucleotides: 6. This CDR3 is built from 16 residues. CDR3 amino acids: CASSGPSSGGTGELFF. The DNA of the CDR3 is TGTGCCAGCAGTGGTCCCTCTAGCGGGGGGACCGGGGAGCTGTTTTTT.

The chain joins TRBV27 to TRBJ2-5, with D possibly being TRBD2 (5 bases). The CDR3 runs to 17 residues. The germline gives CDR1 MNHEY, CDR2 SMNVEV (reference sequence). Trimming shortened V by 6 bases and J by 1 base, and 21 bases separated the two germline ends. The CDR3: CASSSPRRGQFQETQYF. The DNA for the CDR3 is TGTGCCAGCAGCTCCCCGCGGCGAGGGCAGTTCCAAGAGACCCAGTACTTC.

This chain joins TRBV11-1 and TRBJ1-6; no definite D call. V was shortened by 5 bases and J by 8 bases, with 10 bases between the two germline ends. From germline, CDR1 is SGHAT and CDR2 FQDESV (reference sequence). The CDR3 has 13 residues. The CDR3 DNA reads as TGTGCCAGCAGCAACAGTGGTGATTCACCCCTCCACTTT. This sequence encodes CASSNSGDSPLHF.

This chain links TRBV5-8 with TRBJ2-3; D not resolved. V lost 0 bases to trimming and J lost 2 bases, with 10 bases between them. The CDR3 has 15 residues. CDR1 SGHTS and CDR2 YDEGEE come from the germline V gene. The CDR3 protein is CASSLGQSFTDTQYF. The CDR3 DNA reads TGTGCCAGCAGCTTGGGGCAGTCGTTCACAGATACGCAGTATTTT.

The chain links TRBV7-2 to TRBJ2-5; TRBD1 aligns across 7 bases. V lost 4 bases to trimming and J lost 2 bases; unmatched junction nucleotides: 10. CDR3 size: 16 residues. Germline V gene sequence: CDR1 SGHTA, CDR2 FQGNSA. The CDR3, as DNA: TGTGCCAGCAGCTCCCACCGGGACAGTGTACAAGAGACCCAGTACTTC. Residues: CASSSHRDSVQETQYF. Together with reference TRBV7-2 and TRBJ2-5, the CDR3 gives the full variable domain: GAGVSQSPSNKVTEKGKDVELRCDPISGHTALYWYRQSLGQGLEFLIYFQGNSAPDKSGLPSDRFSAERTGGSVSTLTIQRTQQEDSAVYLCASSSHRDSVQETQYFGPGTRLLVL.

This chain connects TRBV18 to TRBJ1-1; 8 nucleotides agree with TRBD1. The CDR3 runs to 13 residues. J was trimmed by 5 bases and V by 4 bases; bases with no gene match: 3. In germline, CDR1 is KGHSH, CDR2 LQKENI. CDR3 nucleotides: TGTGCCAGCTCACGGACAGGGCGGACTGAAGCTTTCTTT. Translating it yields CASSRTGRTEAFF.

V and J are TRBV2 and TRBJ2-4, with 7 positions matching TRBD1. The V gene's germline CDR1 is SNHLY and CDR2 FYNNEI. This CDR3 is built from 17 residues. Trimming cost V 6 bases and J 3 bases; bases outside gene matches: 14. CDR3 amino acids: CASRRDRSQSDKNIQYF. The CDR3 region has the DNA TGTGCCAGCAGGAGGGACAGAAGTCAAAGCGACAAAAACATTCAGTACTTC.

CDR3 protein: CASSGGDRPQHF. CDR3 nucleotides: TGTGCCAGCAGTGGGGGAGACCGGCCCCAGCATTTT. This chain joins TRBV2 and TRBJ1-5; no firm D call. This CDR3 spans 12 amino acids. CDR1 is SNHLY, CDR2 FYNNEI, per germline. The V end lost 4 bases, the J end lost 9 bases, and 10 bases lay between the germline ends. Complete variable domain (other parts from reference TRBV2 and TRBJ1-5): EPEVTQTPSHQVTQMGQEVILRCVPISNHLYFYWYRQILGQKVEFLVSFYNNEISEKSEIFDDQFSVERPDGSNFTLKIRSTKLEDSAMYFCASSGGDRPQHFGDGTRLSIL.

The rearrangement uses TRBV19 and TRBJ1-1; maybe TRBD1 (6 bases). The CDR3 sequence is 15 residues long. CDR1 LNHDA and CDR2 SQIVND come from the germline V gene (reference sequence). V lost 4 bases and J lost 10, with 22 bases in between. The CDR3 loop reads CASSTPPHNAGVAFF. CDR3 bases: TGTGCCAGTAGTACACCCCCCCACAACGCAGGGGTAGCTTTCTTT.

The chain joins TRBV9 to TRBJ2-2; TRBD2 agrees at 13 bases. The V gene end was trimmed by 6 bases and the J gene end by 4 bases; junction bases not matched to a gene: 3. CDR1 is SGDLS, CDR2 YYNGEE, per germline. This CDR3 region has 15 residues. The DNA for the CDR3 is TGTGCCAGCACCCGGACTAGCGGGGGCACCGGGGAGCTGTTTTTT. Translating gives CASTRTSGGTGELFF.

J is TRBJ2-1 and V is TRBV9; 12 bases fit TRBD1. The V gene end was trimmed by 2 bases and the J gene end by 8 bases; junction bases not matched to a gene: 11. The CDR3 sequence is 17 residues long. Germline assignment: CDR1 SGDLS and CDR2 YYNGEE. CDR3: CASSVRGRDRGPHEQFF. CDR3 DNA: TGTGCCAGCAGCGTTCGTGGTCGGGACAGGGGGCCCCATGAGCAGTTCTTC.

The chain couples TRBV2 to TRBJ2-7; TRBD1 agrees at 7 bases. From germline, CDR1 is SNHLY and CDR2 FYNNEI. J gave up 5 bases and V 6 bases, and 10 bases lay outside the gene matches. The CDR3 extends over 14 amino acids. CDR3 amino acids: CASRGQPPVDEQYF. The CDR3 DNA is TGTGCCAGCAGGGGACAGCCTCCTGTGGACGAGCAGTACTTC.

The V and J genes are TRBV18 and TRBJ1-2, with 8 nucleotides matching TRBD1. In germline, CDR1 is KGHSH, CDR2 LQKENI. This CDR3 is built from 14 residues. V was pared by 1 base and J by 3 bases, with 1 base of the junction left unmatched. This CDR3 is CASSPLQGDYGYTF. CDR3 bases: TGTGCCAGCTCACCACTACAGGGGGACTATGGCTACACCTTC.

This sequence joins TRBV18 and TRBJ2-7; D perhaps matches TRBD2 (6 bases). CDR3 length: 15 amino acids. Germline lookup yields CDR1 KGHSH and CDR2 LQKENI. V was pared by 2 bases and J by 5 bases, with 16 bases between. CDR3 in DNA: TGTGCCAGCTCACCAGGAGGGACGGTCGACCACGAGCAGTACTTC. Protein sequence: CASSPGGTVDHEQYF.

The gene calls are TRBV5-1 and TRBJ2-2; TRBD1 matches at 8 bases. Germline CDR1 reads SGHRS; CDR2 reads YFSETQ. The CDR3 contains 16 residues. Trimming took 4 bases from V and 3 from J; bases not matched to a gene: 8. The CDR3: CASSPPETGDTGELFF. The CDR3 nucleotides are TGCGCCAGCAGCCCCCCCGAGACAGGGGACACCGGGGAGCTGTTTTTT.